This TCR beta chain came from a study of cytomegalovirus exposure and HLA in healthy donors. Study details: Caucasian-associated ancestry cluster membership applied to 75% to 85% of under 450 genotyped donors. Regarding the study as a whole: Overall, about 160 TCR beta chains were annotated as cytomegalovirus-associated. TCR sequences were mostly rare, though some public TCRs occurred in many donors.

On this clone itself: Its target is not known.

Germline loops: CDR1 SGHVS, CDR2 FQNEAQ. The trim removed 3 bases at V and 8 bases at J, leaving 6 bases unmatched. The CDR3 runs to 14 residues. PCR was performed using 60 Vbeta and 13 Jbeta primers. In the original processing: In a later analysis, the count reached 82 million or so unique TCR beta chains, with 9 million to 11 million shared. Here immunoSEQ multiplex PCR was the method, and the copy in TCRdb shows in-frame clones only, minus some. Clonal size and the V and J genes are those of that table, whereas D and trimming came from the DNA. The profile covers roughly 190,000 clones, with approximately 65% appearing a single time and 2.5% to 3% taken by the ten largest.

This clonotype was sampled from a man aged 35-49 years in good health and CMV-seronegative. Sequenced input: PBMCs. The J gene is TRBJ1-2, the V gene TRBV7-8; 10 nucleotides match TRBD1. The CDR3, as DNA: TGTGCCAGCAGCTTTTTGACAGGGGGCTGGGGCTACACCTTC. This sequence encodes CASSFLTGGWGYTF.